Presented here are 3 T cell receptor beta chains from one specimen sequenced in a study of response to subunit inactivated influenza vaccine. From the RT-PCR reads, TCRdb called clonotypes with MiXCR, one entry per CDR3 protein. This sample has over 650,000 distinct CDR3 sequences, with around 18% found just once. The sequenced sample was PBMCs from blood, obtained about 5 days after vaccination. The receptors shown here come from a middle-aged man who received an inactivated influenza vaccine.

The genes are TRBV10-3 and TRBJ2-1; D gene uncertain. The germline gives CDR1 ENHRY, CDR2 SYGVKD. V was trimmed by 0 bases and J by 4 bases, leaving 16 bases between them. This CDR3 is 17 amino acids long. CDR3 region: CAISESVGANRYNEQFF. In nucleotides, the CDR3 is TGTGCCATCAGTGAGTCGGTCGGAGCTAATCGGTACAATGAGCAGTTCTTC.

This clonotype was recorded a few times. CDR3 residues: CASSAKPYEQYF. Written as DNA, the CDR3 is TGTGCCAGCAGCGCAAAACCCTACGAGCAGTACTTC. The genes are TRBV11-2 and TRBJ2-7, with D hard to call. The germline V gene has CDR1 SGHAT and CDR2 FQNNGV. The CDR3 consists of 12 residues. The V gene lost 5 bases and the J gene lost 2 bases, with 7 bases spanning the gap.

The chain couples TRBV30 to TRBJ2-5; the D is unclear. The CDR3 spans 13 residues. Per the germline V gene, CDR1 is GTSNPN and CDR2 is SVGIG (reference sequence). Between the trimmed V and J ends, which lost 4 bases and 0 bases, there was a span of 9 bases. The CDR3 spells CAWIGAYQETQYF. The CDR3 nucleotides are TGTGCCTGGATCGGTGCCTACCAAGAGACCCAGTACTTC.